The clone carrying this T cell receptor beta chain was counted ten times or more. The germline CDR1 and CDR2 sequences are SGDLS and YYNGEE. V dropped 0 bases and J dropped 1 base, with 7 bases sitting between them. The CDR3 extends over 14 amino acids. The sample originates from a study of neurological immune-mediated disorders. Each CDR3 protein is one row after TCRdb ran MiXCR on the 5' RACE reads. The sample shows roughly 100,000 distinct CDR3 sequences, approximately 3.3% of them seen only once. The sample consisted of PBMCs. This clonotype was sampled from a woman between 18 and 29 years old with multiple sclerosis. V is TRBV9 and J is TRBJ1-1; D is unresolved. The CDR3 spells CASSVVPGNTEAFF. DNA of the CDR3: TGTGCCAGCAGCGTAGTCCCGGGGAACACTGAAGCTTTCTTT.